This is a list of T cell receptor beta chains from one sample in a study of blood T cell repertoires in COVID-19. Repertoires were generated with immunoSEQ multiplex PCR, while TCRdb's copy carries only in-frame clones and drops some. Among approximately 200,000 clones listed, 84% were seen once. The sequencing input was peripheral blood. Every receptor here comes from a woman aged 80 or older with COVID-19, enrolled during active disease. CDR3s include the opening cysteine and the closing phenylalanine or tryptophan. A D gene is named only where the DNA matches it firmly. Expanded clones get a size class; other rows say once, few or many, or leave the size out.

. TRBJ2-2 TRBD2 TRBV18 CASSLTLAGGPNTGELFF TGTGCCAGCTCGCTCACCCTAGCGGGAGGGCCGAACACCGGGGAGCTGTTTTTT
. TRBJ1-2 . TRBV5-1 CASSLVGGDGYTF TGCGCCAGCAGCTTGGTGGGGGGAGATGGCTACACCTTC
. TRBJ1-5 TRBD1 TRBV6-1 CASSVLVPGQDQPQHF TGTGCCAGCAGTGTTTTAGTACCGGGACAGGATCAGCCCCAGCATTTT
. TRBJ1-4 . TRBV6-5 CASSFRLGGEKLFF TGTGCCAGCAGTTTCCGCCTAGGGGGTGAAAAACTGTTTTTT
once TRBJ2-7 TRBD1 TRBV6-5 CASSPTGVIYEQYF TGTGCCAGCAGCCCGACAGGGGTCATCTACGAGCAGTACTTC
. TRBJ1-1 TRBD1 TRBV6-5 CASSRGRDTEAFF TGTGCCAGCTCCAGGGGGCGCGACACTGAAGCTTTCTTT
few TRBJ1-2 . TRBV3-1/TRBV3-2 CASSQDRALGGYTF TGTGCCAGCAGCCAAGACAGGGCCTTGGGTGGCTACACCTTC
. TRBJ2-7 . TRBV21-1 CASSKAGGTIDYEQYF TGTGCCAGCAGCAAAGCGGGGGGGACAATCGACTACGAGCAGTACTTC
. TRBJ2-2 . TRBV5-4 CASRRDTLAGELFF TGTGCCAGCCGCCGGGACACCCTTGCCGGGGAGCTGTTTTTT
. TRBJ1-6 . TRBV6-5 CASNRQETDNSPLHF TGTGCCAGCAACCGACAGGAAACCGATAATTCACCCCTCCACTTT
. TRBJ2-3 TRBD2 TRBV29-1 CSVEGLAGTTDTQYF TGCAGCGTTGAAGGACTAGCGGGGACCACAGATACGCAGTATTTT
. TRBJ2-6 . TRBV29-1 CSVEGGSGANVLTF TGCAGCGTTGAAGGAGGCTCTGGGGCCAACGTCCTGACTTTC
. TRBJ2-2 TRBD2 TRBV6-6 CASSPPGLAAANTGELFF TGTGCCAGCAGTCCCCCGGGACTAGCGGCGGCTAACACCGGGGAGCTGTTTTTT
. TRBJ2-1 . TRBV2 CASGRGIDEQFF TGTGCCAGCGGACGAGGGATTGATGAGCAGTTCTTC
. TRBJ2-3 TRBD2 TRBV2 CASIKGLAGVSDTQYF TGTGCCAGCATCAAGGGACTAGCGGGAGTTTCAGATACGCAGTATTTT
once TRBJ2-5 TRBD2 TRBV3-1/TRBV3-2 CASRGLAGSHAETQYF TGTGCCAGCAGGGGACTAGCGGGGAGTCATGCGGAGACCCAGTACTTC
. TRBJ2-5 TRBD1 TRBV9 CARTTNRDSKRLRETQYF TGTGCCAGAACAACTAACCGGGACAGCAAGAGGCTGAGGGAGACCCAGTACTTC
. TRBJ2-7 . TRBV11-2 CASSLRGAVNEQYF TGTGCCAGCAGCTTACGGGGGGCGGTCAACGAGCAGTACTTC
. TRBJ1-3 . TRBV5-1 CASSLDSVSGNTIYF TGCGCCAGCAGCTTGGATTCGGTCTCTGGAAACACCATATATTTT
. TRBJ2-2 TRBD2 TRBV7-7 CASSLGTRGTGELFF TGTGCTAGCAGCTTGGGGACTAGGGGCACCGGGGAGCTGTTTTTT
. TRBJ1-2 . TRBV11-2 CASSLRASSEVYGYTF TGTGCCAGCAGCTTAAGGGCCTCCTCGGAGGTCTATGGCTACACCTTC
few TRBJ1-5 TRBD1 TRBV5-6 CASSYGTGRQPQHF TGTGCCAGCAGCTATGGGACAGGGAGACAGCCCCAGCATTTT
. TRBJ1-2 . TRBV20-1 CSTSGVGYTF TGCAGTACCTCAGGGGTGGGCTACACCTTC
. TRBJ2-7 . TRBV7-8 CASSLVRGRSNEQYF TGTGCCAGCAGCTTAGTCAGGGGGAGGTCGAACGAGCAGTACTTC
. TRBJ1-1 . TRBV7-9 CASSLPRVEAFF TGTGCCAGCAGCTTACCCAGGGTTGAAGCTTTCTTT
. TRBJ1-5 TRBD1 TRBV28 CASSRWGQGNQPQHF TGTGCCAGCAGTCGGTGGGGACAGGGGAATCAGCCCCAGCATTTT
. TRBJ2-7 . TRBV7-2 CASSLLARGRGEQYF TGTGCCAGCAGCTTGCTCGCGCGGGGCCGGGGCGAGCAGTACTTC
. TRBJ2-7 TRBD2 TRBV20-1 CSASSGTTSSYEQYF TGCAGTGCTAGTTCCGGGACTACTAGCTCCTACGAGCAGTACTTC
. TRBJ1-1 TRBD1 TRBV11-1 CASSLARQGAEAFF TGTGCCAGCAGCTTAGCCCGACAGGGGGCTGAAGCTTTCTTT
. TRBJ2-2 TRBD2 TRBV11-2 CASSPGLVTGELFF TGTGCCAGCAGCCCAGGACTAGTCACCGGGGAGCTGTTTTTT
. TRBJ1-6 TRBD1 TRBV7-9 CASTKDRGNSPLHF TGTGCCAGCACCAAGGACAGGGGTAATTCACCCCTCCACTTT